This note documents a single T cell receptor (beta chain) sequence. The table came from immunoSEQ multiplex PCR; TCRdb's copy has only in-frame clones and leaves some out. The table lists around 150,000 clones, around three quarters of them singletons. CDR1 and CDR2 from the germline V gene are LNHNV and YYDKDF (reference sequence). Germline trimming cut 0 bases from V and 6 bases from J; bases unmatched to any gene: 15. The CDR3 runs 18 residues. This specimen belongs to a study of blood T cell repertoires in COVID-19. The TCR comes from a man aged 60 to 69 with acute or convalescent COVID-19. Sequenced: peripheral blood. This chain links TRBV15 with TRBJ2-7, with TRBD1 matching over 9 bases. CDR3 nucleotide sequence: TGTGCCACCAGCAGAGATTCCTTCGGGACAGGGTGGGTAGGCGAGCAGTACTTC. Amino acid sequence: CATSRDSFGTGWVGEQYF.